The 7 T cell receptor beta chains below come from one sample, sequenced in a study of OX40 agonist ivuxolimab in advanced cancers. Using immunoSEQ multiplex PCR, the repertoire was profiled, and TCRdb retains in-frame clones only, with some absent. The sample records 83,000 or so clones, around four fifths being singletons. The input for sequencing was CD4+ or CD8+ T cells sorted from blood, taken in a trial of the OX40 agonist ivuxolimab. These receptors came from an adult with an advanced solid tumor such as melanoma, head and neck, liver or kidney cancer.

This chain connects TRBV5-1 to TRBJ2-7, with 12 bases matching TRBD2. CDR3 length: 16 residues. The germline CDR1 and CDR2 sequences are SGHRS and YFSETQ. V dropped 3 bases and J dropped 2; count of bases not matched to a gene: 6. The DNA for the CDR3 is TGCGCCAGCAGCTCAAGGACTAGCGGGGTGGCCTACGAGCAGTACTTC. Translated, it gives CASSSRTSGVAYEQYF.

The chain combines TRBV29-1 with TRBJ1-6; D remains unclear. CDR1 is SQVTM, CDR2 ANQGSEA, per germline. V shed 5 bases and J shed 8 bases, with 13 bases lying between them. CDR3 length: 13 amino acids. CDR3 in DNA: TGCAGCGTTTCGGCCGCGCGGGATTCACCCCTCCACTTT. This encodes CSVSAARDSPLHF.

The V gene is TRBV2, the J gene TRBJ1-5; perhaps TRBD1 as D (6 bases). The CDR3 consists of 14 residues. Trimming cost V 6 bases and J 3 bases, with 12 bases left between them. Germline V gene lookup returns CDR1 SNHLY and CDR2 FYNNEI. CDR3 nucleotide sequence: TGTGCCAGCAGCATACAGGGATTCAATCAGCCCCAGCATTTT. Its translation is CASSIQGFNQPQHF.

The chain carries TRBV5-1 and TRBJ2-3; TRBD1 is a possible D gene (6 bases). Germline assignment: CDR1 SGHRS and CDR2 YFSETQ. V was shortened by 2 bases and J by 1 base, with 11 bases between the two germline ends. The CDR3 is 15 residues long. CDR3 nucleotide sequence: TGCGCCAGCAGCTTACAGGGAATGGGCACAGATACGCAGTATTTT. It yields the protein CASSLQGMGTDTQYF.

The chain carries TRBV5-1 and TRBJ1-3; weak D call: TRBD1 (5 bases). Looked up from germline, CDR1 is SGHRS and CDR2 is YFSETQ. CDR3 length equals 16 residues. V lost 0 bases to trimming and J lost 1 base, with 11 bases between them. The CDR3 DNA follows: TGCGCCAGCAGCTTGGCCGCAGGGACTTCTGGAAACACCATATATTTT. It specifies CASSLAAGTSGNTIYF.

In the case of this clone: Other DNA sequences in this specimen translate into the identical CDR3. The chain has TRBV5-6 and TRBJ1-4; maybe TRBD1 (5 bases). CDR3 length equals 15 residues. V was cut by 0 bases and J by 0 bases, with 6 bases left in between. Per germline, CDR1 SGHDT and CDR2 YYEEEE. CDR3 bases: TGTGCCAGCAGCTTGGTGGGGGCAACTAATGAAAAACTGTTTTTT. Translated: CASSLVGATNEKLFF.

CDR3 amino acids: CASSRDSQETQYF. CDR3 bases: TGTGCCAGCAGTAGGGACAGCCAAGAGACCCAGTACTTC. This chain links TRBV6-6 with TRBJ2-5; 7 nucleotides match TRBD1. The CDR3 runs to 13 residues. Germline values: CDR1 MNHNY, CDR2 SVGAGI (reference sequence). V shed 5 bases and J 1 base; nucleotides not matched to a gene: 1.